The sample holds one count of the clone carrying this T cell receptor (beta chain). The record originates from a study of T cell changes during pregnancy in multiple sclerosis. The repertoire was sequenced with immunoSEQ multiplex PCR; TCRdb's copy has only in-frame clones and lacks some. The repertoire holds tens of thousands of clones, 94% seen once, with more than 0.8% in the top ten. The CDR3 is 15 residues long. Trimming left V 0 bases short and J 7 bases short, with 12 bases between. Germline V CDR1 and CDR2: MNHEY, SMNVEV (reference sequence). The chain uses TRBV27 and TRBJ1-4; a possible D gene is TRBD1 (5 bases). The clonotype was recovered from a female donor with multiple sclerosis, enrolled in a pregnancy study. This specimen consisted of peripheral blood, obtained in the third trimester of pregnancy. CDR3 loop: CASSLSGQIGEKLFF. In DNA, the CDR3 is TGTGCCAGCAGTTTATCGGGGCAGATCGGTGAAAAACTGTTTTTT.